This TCR beta chain was recovered during a study of beta chain features in type 1 diabetes. Germline CDR1 and CDR2: SQVTM and ANQGSEA. After removal of 5 bases from V and 5 bases from J, the junction contained 1 base not matched to a gene. This CDR3 has 12 amino acids. This clone was counted a few times. What it recognizes is unknown. This CDR3 is also generated by other DNA sequences in the sample. Every bit of the isolated RNA underwent reverse transcription, so sequencing read expressed TCRB transcripts. Sequencing used immunoSEQ multiplex PCR; TCRdb keeps in-frame clones, though not all of them. Here the sample spans 970,000 or so clones, roughly 15% being singletons. Study-level results: Insertion counts at VDJ junctions were lower in type 1 diabetes patients, who also showed more deletions there.

This sequence was found in a woman younger than 35 in good health. This chain uses TRBV29-1 with TRBJ1-5; 9 nucleotides align to TRBD1. Sequenced input: naive CD4+ T cells from blood. CDR3 sequence: CSVRTGDQPQHF. CDR3 DNA sequence: TGCAGCGTTCGGACAGGGGATCAGCCCCAGCATTTT. The complete variable domain, with remaining parts taken from reference TRBV29-1 and TRBJ1-5, reads SAVISQKPSRDICQRGTSLTIQCQVDSQVTMMFWYRQQPGQSLTLIATANQGSEATYESGFVIDKFPISRPNLTFSTLTVSNMSPEDSSIYLCSVRTGDQPQHFGDGTRLSIL.